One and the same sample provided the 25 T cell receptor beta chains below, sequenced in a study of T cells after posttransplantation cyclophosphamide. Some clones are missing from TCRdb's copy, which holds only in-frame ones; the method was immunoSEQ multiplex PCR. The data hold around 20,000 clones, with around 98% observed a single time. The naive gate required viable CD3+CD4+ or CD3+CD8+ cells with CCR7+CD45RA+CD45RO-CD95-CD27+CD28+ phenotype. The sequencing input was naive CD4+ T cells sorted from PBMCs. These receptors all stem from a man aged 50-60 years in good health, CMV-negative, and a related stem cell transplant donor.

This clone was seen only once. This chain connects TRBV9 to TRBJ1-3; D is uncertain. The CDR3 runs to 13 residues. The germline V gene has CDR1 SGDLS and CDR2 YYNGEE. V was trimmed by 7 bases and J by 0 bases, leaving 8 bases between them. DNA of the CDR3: TGTGCCAGCGGAGGAGTCTCTGGAAACACCATATATTTT. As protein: CASGGVSGNTIYF.

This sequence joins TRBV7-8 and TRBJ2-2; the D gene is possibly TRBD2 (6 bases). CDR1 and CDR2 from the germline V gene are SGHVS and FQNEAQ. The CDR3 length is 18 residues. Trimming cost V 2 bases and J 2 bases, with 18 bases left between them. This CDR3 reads CASSLRANAGSNTGELFF. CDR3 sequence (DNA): TGTGCCAGCAGCTTACGTGCGAACGCGGGATCCAACACCGGGGAGCTGTTTTTT.

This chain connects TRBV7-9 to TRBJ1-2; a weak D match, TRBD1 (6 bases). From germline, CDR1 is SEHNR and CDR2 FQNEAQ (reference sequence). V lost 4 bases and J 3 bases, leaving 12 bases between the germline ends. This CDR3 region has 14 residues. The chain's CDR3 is CASSSRGSYYGYTF. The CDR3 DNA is TGTGCCAGCAGCTCGAGGGGGAGTTACTATGGCTACACCTTC.

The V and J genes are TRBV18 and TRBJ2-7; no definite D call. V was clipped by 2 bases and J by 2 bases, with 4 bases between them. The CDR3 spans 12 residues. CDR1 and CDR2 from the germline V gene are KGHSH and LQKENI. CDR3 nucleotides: TGTGCCAGCTCACCAGTAGCCTACGAGCAGTACTTC. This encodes CASSPVAYEQYF.

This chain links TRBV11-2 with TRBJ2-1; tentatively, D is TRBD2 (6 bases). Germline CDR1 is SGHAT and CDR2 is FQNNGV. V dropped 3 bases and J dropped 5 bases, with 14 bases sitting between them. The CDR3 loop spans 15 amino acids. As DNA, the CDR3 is TGTGCCAGCAGCTTCGGTCGGCGGGGAAACAATGAGCAGTTCTTC. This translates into CASSFGRRGNNEQFF.

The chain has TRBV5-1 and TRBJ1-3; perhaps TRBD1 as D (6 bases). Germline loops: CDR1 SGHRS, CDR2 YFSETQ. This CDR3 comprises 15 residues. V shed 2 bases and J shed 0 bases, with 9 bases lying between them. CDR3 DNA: TGCGCCAGCAGCTTAGGACAGATCTCTGGAAACACCATATATTTT. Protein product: CASSLGQISGNTIYF.

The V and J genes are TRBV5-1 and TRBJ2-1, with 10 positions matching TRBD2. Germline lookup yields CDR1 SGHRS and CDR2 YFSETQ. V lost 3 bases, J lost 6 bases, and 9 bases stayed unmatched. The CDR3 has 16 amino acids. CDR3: CASSSGLAYGVNEQFF. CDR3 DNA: TGCGCCAGCAGCTCGGGACTAGCGTACGGAGTCAATGAGCAGTTCTTC.

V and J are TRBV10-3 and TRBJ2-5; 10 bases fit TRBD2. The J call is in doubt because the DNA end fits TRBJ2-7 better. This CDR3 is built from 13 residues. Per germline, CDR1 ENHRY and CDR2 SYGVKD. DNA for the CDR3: TGTGCCATCAAACTAGCGGGGACCTACGAGCAGTACTTC. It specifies CAIKLAGTYEQYF.

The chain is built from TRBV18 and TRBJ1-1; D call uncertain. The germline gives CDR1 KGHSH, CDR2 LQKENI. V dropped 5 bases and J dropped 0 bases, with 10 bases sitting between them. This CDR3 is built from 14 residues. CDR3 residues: CASSVTDVNTEAFF. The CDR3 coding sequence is TGTGCCAGCTCAGTAACAGATGTGAACACTGAAGCTTTCTTT.

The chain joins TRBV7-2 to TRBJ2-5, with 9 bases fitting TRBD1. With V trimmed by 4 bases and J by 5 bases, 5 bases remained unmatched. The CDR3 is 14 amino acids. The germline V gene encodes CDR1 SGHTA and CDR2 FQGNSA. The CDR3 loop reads CASSWNRGRETQYF. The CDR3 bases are TGTGCCAGCAGCTGGAACAGGGGGCGCGAGACCCAGTACTTC.

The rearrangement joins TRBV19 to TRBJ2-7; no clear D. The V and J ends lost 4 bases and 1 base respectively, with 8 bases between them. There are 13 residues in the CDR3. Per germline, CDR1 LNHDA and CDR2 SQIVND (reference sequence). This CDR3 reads CASSSPSSYEQYF. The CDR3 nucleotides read TGTGCCAGTAGTAGTCCTTCGTCCTACGAGCAGTACTTC. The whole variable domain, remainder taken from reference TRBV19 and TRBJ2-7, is DGGITQSPKYLFRKEGQNVTLSCEQNLNHDAMYWYRQDPGQGLRLIYYSQIVNDFQKGDIAEGYSVSREKKESFPLTVTSAQKNPTAFYLCASSSPSSYEQYFGPGTRLTVT.

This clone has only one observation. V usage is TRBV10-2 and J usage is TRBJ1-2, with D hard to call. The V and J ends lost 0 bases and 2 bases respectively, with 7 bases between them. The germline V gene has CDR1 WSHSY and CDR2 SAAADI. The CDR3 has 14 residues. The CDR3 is CASSESGLNYGYTF. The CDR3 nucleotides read TGCGCCAGCAGTGAGTCCGGACTCAACTATGGCTACACCTTC.

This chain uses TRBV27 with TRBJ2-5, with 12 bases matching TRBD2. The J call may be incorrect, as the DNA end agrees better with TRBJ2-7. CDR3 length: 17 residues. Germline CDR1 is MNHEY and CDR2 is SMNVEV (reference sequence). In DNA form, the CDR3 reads TGTGCCAGCAGTTCGGGACTAGCGGGCTTACAGAGTGACGAGCAGTACTTC. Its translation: CASSSGLAGLQSDEQYF.

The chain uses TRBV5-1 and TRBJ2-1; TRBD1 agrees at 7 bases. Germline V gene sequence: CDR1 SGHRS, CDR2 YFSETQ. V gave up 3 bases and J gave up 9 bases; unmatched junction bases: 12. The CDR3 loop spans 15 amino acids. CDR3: CASSSDGTVGSEQFF. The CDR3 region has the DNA TGCGCCAGCAGCTCGGACGGGACAGTTGGGAGTGAGCAGTTCTTC.

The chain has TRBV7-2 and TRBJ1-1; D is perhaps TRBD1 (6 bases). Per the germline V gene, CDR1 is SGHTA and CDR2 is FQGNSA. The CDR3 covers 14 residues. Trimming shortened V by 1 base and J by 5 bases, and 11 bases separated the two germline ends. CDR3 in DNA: TGTGCCAGCAGCTTAGTGTCAGGGGATACTGAAGCTTTCTTT. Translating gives CASSLVSGDTEAFF.

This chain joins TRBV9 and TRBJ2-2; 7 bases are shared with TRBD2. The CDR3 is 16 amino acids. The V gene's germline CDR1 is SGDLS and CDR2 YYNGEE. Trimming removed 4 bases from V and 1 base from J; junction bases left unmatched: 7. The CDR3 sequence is CASSSRGDLNTGELFF. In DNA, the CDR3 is TGTGCCAGCAGCTCTCGGGGGGATTTGAACACCGGGGAGCTGTTTTTT.

CDR3 loop: CASSPSGTSGLNEQFF. The CDR3 nucleotides are TGTGCCAGCTCACCTTCCGGGACTAGCGGCCTCAATGAGCAGTTCTTC. This rearrangement joins TRBV18 to TRBJ2-1, with 11 bases aligning to TRBD2. In germline, CDR1 is KGHSH, CDR2 LQKENI. Losses at the gene ends were 3 bases for V and 6 bases for J; bases not matched to a gene: 7. The CDR3 totals 16 residues.

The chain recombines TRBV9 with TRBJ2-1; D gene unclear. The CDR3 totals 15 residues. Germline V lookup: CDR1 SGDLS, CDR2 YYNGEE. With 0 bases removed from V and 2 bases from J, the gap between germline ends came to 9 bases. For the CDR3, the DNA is TGTGCCAGCAGCGTAGCCTCAACGGCCTACAATGAGCAGTTCTTC. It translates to CASSVASTAYNEQFF.

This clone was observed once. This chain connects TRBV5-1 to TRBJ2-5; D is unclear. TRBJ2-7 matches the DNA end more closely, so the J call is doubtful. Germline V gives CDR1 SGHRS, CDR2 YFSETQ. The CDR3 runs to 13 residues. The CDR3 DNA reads TGCGCCAGCAGCTTAACCCTTTTCTACGAGCAGTACTTC. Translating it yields CASSLTLFYEQYF.

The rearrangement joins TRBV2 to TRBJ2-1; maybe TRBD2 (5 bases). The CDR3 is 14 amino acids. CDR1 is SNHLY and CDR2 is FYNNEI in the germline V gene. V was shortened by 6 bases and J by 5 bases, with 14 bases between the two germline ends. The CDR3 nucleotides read TGTGCCAGCAGAGTCATACGGGGAGACAATGAGCAGTTCTTC. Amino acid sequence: CASRVIRGDNEQFF.

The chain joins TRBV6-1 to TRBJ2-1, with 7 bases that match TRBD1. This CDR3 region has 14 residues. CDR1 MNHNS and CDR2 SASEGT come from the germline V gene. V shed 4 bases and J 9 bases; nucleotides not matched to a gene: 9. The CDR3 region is CASSGPTGYAEQFF. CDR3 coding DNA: TGTGCCAGCAGTGGTCCGACAGGGTATGCTGAGCAGTTCTTC.

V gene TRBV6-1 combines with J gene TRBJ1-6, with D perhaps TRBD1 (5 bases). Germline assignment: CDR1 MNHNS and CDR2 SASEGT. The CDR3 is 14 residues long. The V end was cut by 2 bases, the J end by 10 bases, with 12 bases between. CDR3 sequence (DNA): TGTGCCAGCAGTGAATCAGGGCGAGTGTCACCCCTCCACTTT. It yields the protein CASSESGRVSPLHF.

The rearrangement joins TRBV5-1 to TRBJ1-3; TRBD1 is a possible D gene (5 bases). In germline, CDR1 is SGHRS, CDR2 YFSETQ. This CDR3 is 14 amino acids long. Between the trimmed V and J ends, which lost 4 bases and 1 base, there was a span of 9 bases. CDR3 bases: TGCGCCAGCAGCCCGGGACTTTCTGGAAACACCATATATTTT. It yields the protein CASSPGLSGNTIYF.

CDR3 loop: CASSRTGGVVGELFF. The CDR3 nucleotides read TGTGCCAGCAGCAGGACAGGGGGCGTCGTCGGGGAGCTGTTTTTT. The chain links TRBV5-4 to TRBJ2-2, with 11 bases identical to TRBD1. The length of the CDR3 is 15 residues. J lost 7 bases, V lost 4 bases, and 6 bases had no gene match. Germline V gives CDR1 SGHNT, CDR2 YYREEE (reference sequence).

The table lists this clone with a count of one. The CDR3 region is CASSRTGESNYGYTF. CDR3 sequence (DNA): TGTGCCAGTAGTCGCACAGGGGAATCTAACTATGGCTACACCTTC. This chain uses TRBV19 with TRBJ1-2; 7 bases map to TRBD1. This CDR3 is built from 15 residues. The junction had 6 bases not matched to a gene; V was cut back by 5 bases and J by 0 bases. Looked up from germline, CDR1 is LNHDA and CDR2 is SQIVND (reference sequence).